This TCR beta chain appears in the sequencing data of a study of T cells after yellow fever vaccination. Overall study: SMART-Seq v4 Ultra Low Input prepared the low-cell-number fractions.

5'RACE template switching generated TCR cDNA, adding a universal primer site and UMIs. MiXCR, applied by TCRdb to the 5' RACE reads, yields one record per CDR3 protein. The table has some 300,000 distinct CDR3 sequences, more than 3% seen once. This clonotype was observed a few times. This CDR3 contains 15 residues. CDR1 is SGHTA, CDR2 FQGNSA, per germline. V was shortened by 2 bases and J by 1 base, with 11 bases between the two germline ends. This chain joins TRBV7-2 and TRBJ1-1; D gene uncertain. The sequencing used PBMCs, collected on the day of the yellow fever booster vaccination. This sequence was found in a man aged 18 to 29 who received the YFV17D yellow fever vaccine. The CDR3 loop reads CASSLYTVQNTEAFF. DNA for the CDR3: TGTGCCAGCAGCTTATATACGGTACAGAACACTGAAGCTTTCTTT.